The 15 T cell receptor beta chains listed next were all sequenced from one sample in a study of molecular identifiers for immune sequencing clone quantification. TCRdb itself ran the PCR reads through MiXCR, one entry per CDR3 protein. In the table there are around 470,000 distinct CDR3 sequences, roughly 24% of which are singletons. Sequencing was done on a sample of naive CD8+ T cells from blood, with Jurkat cell RNA spiked in. Indicated subset: FACS-sorted CD8+CD4-CCR7+CD45RA+ naive T cells. These receptors all come from a human donor in good health. Some libraries in this study had Jurkat cell RNA spiked in.

On this clonotype: One junction end disagrees with the germline gene, perhaps due to a read error. This chain uses TRBV4-3 with TRBJ2-1; 8 bases line up with TRBD2. This CDR3 region has 15 residues. Germline V gives CDR1 LGHNA, CDR2 YSLEER. DNA for the CDR3: TGCGCCCGCAGCCAAGATTCGGGAGGGCCGATTGAGCAGTTCTTC. Protein: CARSQDSGGPIEQFF.

V usage is TRBV20-1 and J usage is TRBJ2-7; 15 bases map to TRBD2. Germline loops: CDR1 DFQATT, CDR2 SNEGSKA (reference sequence). Germline trimming cut 3 bases from V and 2 bases from J; bases unmatched to any gene: 5. The CDR3 runs 16 residues. CDR3: CSARGLAGGLPYEQYF. The CDR3, as DNA: TGCAGTGCTAGGGGACTAGCGGGGGGCCTACCCTACGAGCAGTACTTC.

This clonotype was seen more than once but under ten times. This chain connects TRBV30 to TRBJ1-2; no clear D gene. CDR3 length equals 12 residues. The V gene's germline CDR1 is GTSNPN and CDR2 SVGIG (reference sequence). Trimming took 0 bases from V and 5 from J, leaving 7 bases between them. The CDR3 protein is CAWSVSLYGYTF. CDR3 sequence (DNA): TGTGCCTGGAGTGTAAGCCTATATGGCTACACCTTC.

This clonotype showed up many times. This chain links TRBV27 with TRBJ1-5; 8 positions agree with TRBD1. V was clipped by 5 bases and J by 5 bases; unmatched bases: 5. CDR3 length: 14 residues. CDR1 is MNHEY, CDR2 SMNVEV, per germline (reference sequence). CDR3: CASSLQGDHQPQHF. The CDR3 bases are TGTGCCAGCAGTCTACAGGGGGATCATCAGCCCCAGCATTTT.

The chain uses TRBV11-2 and TRBJ2-1; 8 bases are shared with TRBD1. V gave up 5 bases and J gave up 7 bases; unmatched junction bases: 10. The CDR3 sequence is 15 residues long. Germline V gives CDR1 SGHAT, CDR2 FQNNGV. The DNA for the CDR3 is TGTGCCAGCAGCCGACCGGGACAGGACGATAATGAGCAGTTCTTC. This gives the protein CASSRPGQDDNEQFF.

Only a few counts were recorded for this clonotype. The V call is TRBV9, the J call TRBJ2-2, with D possibly being TRBD1 (6 bases). V was pared by 5 bases and J by 0 bases, with 11 bases between. This CDR3 spans 15 amino acids. Germline CDR1 and CDR2: SGDLS and YYNGEE. The DNA of the CDR3 is TGTGCCAGCAGTCCAGGGGCAACGAACACCGGGGAGCTGTTTTTT. This gives the protein CASSPGATNTGELFF. Full variable domain (remainder filled in from reference TRBV9 and TRBJ2-2): DSGVTQTPKHLITATGQRVTLRCSPRSGDLSVYWYQQSLDQGLQFLIQYYNGEERAKGNILERFSAQQFPDLHSELNLSSLELGDSALYFCASSPGATNTGELFFGEGSRLTVL.

Comment on this clonotype: Since the CDR3 does not end with the conserved phenylalanine or tryptophan, this likely comes from a read error. The chain is built from TRBV20-1 and TRBJ2-7; no definite D call. Trimming left V 0 bases short and J 4 bases short, with 7 bases between. This CDR3 has 12 amino acids. The germline gives CDR1 DFQATT, CDR2 SNEGSKA (reference sequence). This chain's CDR3 is CSARDIGYEQYS. DNA of the CDR3: TGCAGTGCTAGAGATATTGGGTACGAGCAGTACTCC.

This clonotype appeared a few times. The rearrangement links TRBV21-1 to TRBJ1-1. TRBV21-1 is a listed pseudogene. This CDR3 spans 14 amino acids. The CDR3 DNA reads TGTGCCAGCAGCAAGAGGAGGGTACGCACTGAAGCTTTCTTT. This sequence encodes CASSKRRVRTEAFF.

This sequence joins TRBV19 and TRBJ2-1; 9 bases map to TRBD1. With V trimmed by 3 bases and J by 7 bases, 4 bases remained unmatched. Germline V lookup: CDR1 LNHDA, CDR2 SQIVND (reference sequence). The CDR3 spans 14 residues. The CDR3 region has the DNA TGTGCCAGTAGTATGACAGGGGGTCTGAATGAGCAGTTCTTC. Translated, it gives CASSMTGGLNEQFF.

The chain carries TRBV12-3 or TRBV12-4 and TRBJ1-6; possible D gene TRBD1, 6 bases. With 8 bases removed from V and 6 bases from J, the gap between germline ends came to 14 bases. This CDR3 has 14 amino acids. The CDR3 sequence is CASAEGGFNSPLHF. The CDR3 DNA reads as TGTGCCAGCGCAGAGGGGGGGTTTAATTCACCCCTCCACTTT.

The V gene is TRBV15, the J gene TRBJ1-5, with D maybe TRBD1 (6 bases). CDR1 LNHNV and CDR2 YYDKDF come from the germline V gene (reference sequence). The CDR3 is 15 residues long. With 5 bases removed from V and 5 bases from J, the gap between germline ends came to 16 bases. CDR3 residues: CATSGELRGDQPQHF. In DNA form, the CDR3 reads TGTGCCACCAGCGGGGAATTAAGGGGGGATCAGCCCCAGCATTTT.

This clonotype came up many times. The chain has TRBV20-1 and TRBJ1-1; D is possibly TRBD1 (6 bases). Trimming removed 1 base at V and 1 base at J, with 13 bases between. CDR1 and CDR2 (germline): DFQATT, SNEGSKA (reference sequence). The CDR3 runs to 15 residues. For the CDR3, the DNA is TGCAGTGCTAGAGGGATTATGACAGGGAACACTGAAGCTTTCTTT. It specifies CSARGIMTGNTEAFF.

A few counts support this clonotype. V and J are TRBV29-1 and TRBJ1-1, with 11 bases identical to TRBD1. There are 18 residues in the CDR3. V lost 4 bases, J lost 4 bases, and 17 bases stayed unmatched. From germline, CDR1 is SQVTM and CDR2 ANQGSEA. CDR3 sequence (DNA): TGCAGCGTTGCCCTCCGGCGGACAGGGGGCGCTTCCCCCACTGAAGCTTTCTTT. Protein: CSVALRRTGGASPTEAFF.

In this sample, this clonotype turned up a few times. V is TRBV7-8 and J is TRBJ1-6, with TRBD1 as a possible D gene (5 bases). The ends were cut back, 1 base at V and 8 bases at J, with 12 bases in the middle. From germline, CDR1 is SGHVS and CDR2 FQNEAQ. CDR3 size: 15 residues. The CDR3 region is CASSLGQGSYSPLHF. The CDR3 nucleotides are TGTGCCAGCAGCTTAGGGCAGGGAAGTTATTCACCCCTCCACTTT.

This clonotype was seen only once. Possible read error: a much larger clone is one base away. This chain links TRBV6-5 with TRBJ1-2, with 7 bases identical to TRBD1. The CDR3 totals 18 residues. Looked up from germline, CDR1 is MNHEY and CDR2 is SVGAGI. V shed 8 bases, J shed 1 base, and the junction held 19 bases outside the gene matches. The CDR3 here is CASGNSQDRKTFNYGYTF. The CDR3 nucleotides read TGTGCCAGCGGAAACTCCCAGGACAGGAAAACCTTTAACTATGGCTACACCTTC.